The 17 T cell receptor beta chains below all came from one sample that was sequenced in a study of T cells in Graves' hyperthyroidism and ophthalmopathy. Using RNA transcripts as the source, TCR beta CDR3 regions were amplified. The TCR CDR3 was amplified in a first-round RT-PCR using the HTBI primer set. MiXCR, run by TCRdb on the multiplex PCR reads, gives a single entry per CDR3 protein. The profile covers over 350,000 distinct CDR3 sequences, with approximately 14% appearing a single time and less than 15% taken by the ten largest. The source material was blood. These receptors were collected from a man between 18 and 29 years old with Graves' ophthalmopathy.

The table lists this clonotype with many counts. V and J are TRBV2 and TRBJ1-1; D may be TRBD1 (5 bases). The germline CDR1 and CDR2 sequences are SNHLY and FYNNEI. V dropped 6 bases and J dropped 1 base, with 18 bases sitting between them. This CDR3 contains 16 residues. The CDR3 loop is CASRELGQGPNTEAFF. The CDR3 coding sequence is TGTGCCAGCAGGGAGTTGGGGCAGGGCCCGAACACTGAAGCTTTCTTT.

In this sample, this clonotype turned up many times. The CDR3 is CASSPTGFLSYEQYF. The CDR3, as DNA: TGTGCCAGCTCACCTACAGGGTTTCTGAGCTACGAGCAGTACTTC. The rearrangement joins TRBV18 to TRBJ2-7; tentative D call: TRBD1 (6 bases). Trimming took off 3 bases at V and 3 bases at J, with 15 bases between the two ends. CDR1 and CDR2 (germline): KGHSH, LQKENI. CDR3 length: 15 residues.

Ten or more counts support this clonotype. The V and J genes are TRBV20-1 and TRBJ2-7; TRBD2 might be the D (5 bases). The germline gives CDR1 DFQATT, CDR2 SNEGSKA (reference sequence). The CDR3 runs to 16 residues. The ends were cut back, 4 bases at V and 0 bases at J, with 19 bases in the middle. As DNA, the CDR3 is TGCAGTGCTAAGGGATCCAAACCTACTAGCTCCTACGAGCAGTACTTC. Encoded protein: CSAKGSKPTSSYEQYF.

Many counts were recorded for this clonotype. The CDR3 DNA follows: TGCAGTGCAGCCGGGACGGACTTCTATGGCTACACCTTC. This encodes CSAAGTDFYGYTF. V and J are TRBV20-1 and TRBJ1-2; a possible D gene is TRBD1 (5 bases). The germline V gene has CDR1 DFQATT and CDR2 SNEGSKA (reference sequence). With 6 bases removed from V and 4 bases from J, the gap between germline ends came to 15 bases. The CDR3 covers 13 residues.

This clonotype was counted ten times or more. The rearrangement links TRBV11-1 to TRBJ2-3, with TRBD1 matching 11 bases. Germline V lookup: CDR1 SGHAT, CDR2 FQDESV (reference sequence). J was trimmed by 6 bases and V by 5 bases; bases with no gene match: 7. The CDR3 runs 15 residues. CDR3 sequence: CASSPGQGVWDTQYF. CDR3 DNA: TGTGCCAGCAGCCCGGGACAGGGGGTATGGGATACGCAGTATTTT.

The rearrangement joins TRBV27 to TRBJ2-7, with 10 bases that match TRBD1. CDR1 and CDR2 from the germline V gene are MNHEY and SMNVEV (reference sequence). The junction had 11 bases not matched to a gene; V was cut back by 6 bases and J by 6 bases. This CDR3 contains 15 residues. The CDR3 DNA follows: TGTGCCAGCAGCCTGGGCGGGACAGGGGCCTTCGAGCAGTACTTC. This translates into CASSLGGTGAFEQYF.

This clonotype was recorded at least ten times. The V gene is TRBV15, the J gene TRBJ1-1; possible D gene TRBD1, 5 bases. V was shortened by 1 base and J by 1 base, with 7 bases between the two germline ends. CDR1 and CDR2 (germline): LNHNV, YYDKDF (reference sequence). The CDR3 covers 14 residues. CDR3: CATSRGGTNTEAFF. CDR3 DNA sequence: TGTGCCACCAGCAGAGGTGGGACGAACACTGAAGCTTTCTTT.

This chain links TRBV11-2 with TRBJ2-5, with 9 bases lining up with TRBD2. Germline trimming cut 2 bases from V and 2 bases from J; bases unmatched to any gene: 6. The CDR3 consists of 16 residues. Germline V gene sequence: CDR1 SGHAT, CDR2 FQNNGV. The CDR3 here is CASSLTRSGGQETQYF. In DNA, the CDR3 is TGTGCCAGCAGCTTAACCCGGAGCGGGGGGCAAGAGACCCAGTACTTC.

This clonotype was recorded at least ten times. V is TRBV30 and J is TRBJ2-7; D remains unclear. V lost 1 base, J lost 0 bases, and 10 bases lay in between. CDR1 GTSNPN and CDR2 SVGIG come from the germline V gene (reference sequence). The length of the CDR3 is 14 residues. The DNA of the CDR3 is TGTGCCTGGAGTGAAAGCCAGATCTCCTACGAGCAGTACTTC. This encodes CAWSESQISYEQYF.

As to this clonotype: With a much larger clone just one base away, this may be a read error. The rearrangement uses TRBV5-1 and TRBJ2-7; D might be TRBD2 (6 bases). The CDR3 extends over 14 amino acids. Trimming left V 2 bases short and J 7 bases short, with 16 bases between. The germline CDR1 and CDR2 sequences are SGHRS and YFSETQ. The CDR3 DNA reads TGCGCCAGCAGCTTCAATAGCGGCAGAAGGGAGCAGTACTTC. Encoded protein: CASSFNSGRREQYF. The variable domain in full, completed from reference TRBV5-1 and TRBJ2-7, reads KAGVTQTPRYLIKTRGQQVTLSCSPISGHRSVSWYQQTPGQGLQFLFEYFSETQRNKGNFPGRFSGRQFSNSRSEMNVSTLELGDSALYLCASSFNSGRREQYFGPGTRLTVT.

This clonotype was seen a handful of times. This chain joins TRBV5-1 and TRBJ2-6; possibly TRBD1 or TRBD2 for D (5 bases each). Germline V gene lookup returns CDR1 SGHRS and CDR2 YFSETQ. CDR3 size: 15 residues. Trimming pared 1 base from V and 4 bases from J, leaving 9 bases between. The chain's CDR3 is CASSLRGAGANVLTF. CDR3 in DNA: TGCGCCAGCAGCTTGAGAGGGGCCGGGGCCAACGTCCTGACTTTC.

This clonotype was recorded many times. This chain links TRBV11-2 with TRBJ2-1; 7 positions agree with TRBD2. CDR3 size: 15 residues. CDR1 and CDR2 (germline): SGHAT, FQNNGV. Trimming took 4 bases from V and 8 from J; bases not matched to a gene: 11. The DNA of the CDR3 is TGTGCCAGCAGCTCTGAGGCGGGGGTCTGGGATGAGCAGTTCTTC. Its protein is CASSSEAGVWDEQFF.

In this sample, this clonotype turned up many times. The genes are TRBV4-2 and TRBJ2-3, with 8 bases identical to TRBD2. The CDR3 consists of 16 residues. The germline gives CDR1 LGHNA, CDR2 YNFKEQ. V gave up 4 bases and J gave up 0 bases; unmatched junction bases: 6. CDR3 sequence: CASSPVSGGSTDTQYF. The DNA of the CDR3 is TGTGCCAGCAGCCCAGTAAGCGGGGGAAGCACAGATACGCAGTATTTT.

This clonotype was counted at least ten times. The chain employs TRBV20-1 and TRBJ1-4, with D perhaps TRBD1 (6 bases). Germline CDR1 reads DFQATT; CDR2 reads SNEGSKA (reference sequence). V gave up 6 bases and J gave up 5 bases, with 16 bases separating them. The length of the CDR3 is 14 residues. Here the CDR3 reads CSAIMTGSNEKLFF. CDR3 nucleotide sequence: TGCAGTGCCATTATGACAGGATCCAATGAAAAACTGTTTTTT.

This chain uses TRBV6-5 with TRBJ1-4; D is unclear. The CDR3 is 12 residues long. CDR1 MNHEY and CDR2 SVGAGI come from the germline V gene. V lost 2 bases and J lost 8, with 6 bases in between. CDR3 region: CASSYLGEKLFF. In DNA, the CDR3 is TGTGCCAGCAGTTACCTTGGCGAAAAACTGTTTTTT.

This clonotype was detected ten times or more. The V and J genes are TRBV4-1 and TRBJ2-7; D gene ambiguous. The germline V gene has CDR1 MGHRA and CDR2 YSYEKL. V was cut by 0 bases and J by 1 base, with 7 bases left in between. CDR3 length equals 14 residues. The CDR3 sequence: CASSQDERSYEQYF. For the CDR3, the DNA is TGCGCCAGCAGCCAAGATGAACGTTCCTACGAGCAGTACTTC.

The sample holds a few counts of this clonotype. For the CDR3, the DNA is TGTGCCAGCTCACACTCCCAGGGGGTTAATGAAAAACTGTTTTTT. Residues: CASSHSQGVNEKLFF. The genes are TRBV18 and TRBJ1-4, with TRBD1 identical over 7 bases. V was pared by 4 bases and J by 4 bases, with 6 bases of the junction left unmatched. Germline V gives CDR1 KGHSH, CDR2 LQKENI. This CDR3 has 15 residues.